The text below deals with one TCR beta chain. As processed by the authors: Reference gene primer amplification gave nucleated cell count estimates. Here immunoSEQ multiplex PCR was the method, and the copy in TCRdb shows in-frame clones only, minus some. Clonal size and the V and J genes are those of that table, whereas D and trimming came from the DNA. The table lists 200,000 to 250,000 clones, about 87% of them singletons. The study assigned cohorts using participant-reported clinical history. With V trimmed by 4 bases and J by 4 bases, 9 bases remained unmatched. There are 16 residues in the CDR3. The V gene's germline CDR1 is SEHNR and CDR2 FQNEAQ (reference sequence). This entry comes from a study of blood T cell repertoires in COVID-19.

This sequence was found in a woman aged 25 to 39 who had recovered from COVID-19. The chain links TRBV7-9 to TRBJ2-7; TRBD1 agrees at 11 bases. What was sequenced was PBMCs or T cells enriched from blood (not recorded which). The CDR3 bases are TGTGCCAGCAGCTCCACCGGGACAGGGGGTATGTACGAGCAGTACTTC. Residues: CASSSTGTGGMYEQYF. Full variable domain (rest looked up from reference TRBV7-9 and TRBJ2-7): DTGVSQNPRHKITKRGQNVTFRCDPISEHNRLYWYRQTLGQGPEFLTYFQNEAQLEKSRLLSDRFSAERPKGSFSTLEIQRTEQGDSAMYLCASSSTGTGGMYEQYFGPGTRLTVT.